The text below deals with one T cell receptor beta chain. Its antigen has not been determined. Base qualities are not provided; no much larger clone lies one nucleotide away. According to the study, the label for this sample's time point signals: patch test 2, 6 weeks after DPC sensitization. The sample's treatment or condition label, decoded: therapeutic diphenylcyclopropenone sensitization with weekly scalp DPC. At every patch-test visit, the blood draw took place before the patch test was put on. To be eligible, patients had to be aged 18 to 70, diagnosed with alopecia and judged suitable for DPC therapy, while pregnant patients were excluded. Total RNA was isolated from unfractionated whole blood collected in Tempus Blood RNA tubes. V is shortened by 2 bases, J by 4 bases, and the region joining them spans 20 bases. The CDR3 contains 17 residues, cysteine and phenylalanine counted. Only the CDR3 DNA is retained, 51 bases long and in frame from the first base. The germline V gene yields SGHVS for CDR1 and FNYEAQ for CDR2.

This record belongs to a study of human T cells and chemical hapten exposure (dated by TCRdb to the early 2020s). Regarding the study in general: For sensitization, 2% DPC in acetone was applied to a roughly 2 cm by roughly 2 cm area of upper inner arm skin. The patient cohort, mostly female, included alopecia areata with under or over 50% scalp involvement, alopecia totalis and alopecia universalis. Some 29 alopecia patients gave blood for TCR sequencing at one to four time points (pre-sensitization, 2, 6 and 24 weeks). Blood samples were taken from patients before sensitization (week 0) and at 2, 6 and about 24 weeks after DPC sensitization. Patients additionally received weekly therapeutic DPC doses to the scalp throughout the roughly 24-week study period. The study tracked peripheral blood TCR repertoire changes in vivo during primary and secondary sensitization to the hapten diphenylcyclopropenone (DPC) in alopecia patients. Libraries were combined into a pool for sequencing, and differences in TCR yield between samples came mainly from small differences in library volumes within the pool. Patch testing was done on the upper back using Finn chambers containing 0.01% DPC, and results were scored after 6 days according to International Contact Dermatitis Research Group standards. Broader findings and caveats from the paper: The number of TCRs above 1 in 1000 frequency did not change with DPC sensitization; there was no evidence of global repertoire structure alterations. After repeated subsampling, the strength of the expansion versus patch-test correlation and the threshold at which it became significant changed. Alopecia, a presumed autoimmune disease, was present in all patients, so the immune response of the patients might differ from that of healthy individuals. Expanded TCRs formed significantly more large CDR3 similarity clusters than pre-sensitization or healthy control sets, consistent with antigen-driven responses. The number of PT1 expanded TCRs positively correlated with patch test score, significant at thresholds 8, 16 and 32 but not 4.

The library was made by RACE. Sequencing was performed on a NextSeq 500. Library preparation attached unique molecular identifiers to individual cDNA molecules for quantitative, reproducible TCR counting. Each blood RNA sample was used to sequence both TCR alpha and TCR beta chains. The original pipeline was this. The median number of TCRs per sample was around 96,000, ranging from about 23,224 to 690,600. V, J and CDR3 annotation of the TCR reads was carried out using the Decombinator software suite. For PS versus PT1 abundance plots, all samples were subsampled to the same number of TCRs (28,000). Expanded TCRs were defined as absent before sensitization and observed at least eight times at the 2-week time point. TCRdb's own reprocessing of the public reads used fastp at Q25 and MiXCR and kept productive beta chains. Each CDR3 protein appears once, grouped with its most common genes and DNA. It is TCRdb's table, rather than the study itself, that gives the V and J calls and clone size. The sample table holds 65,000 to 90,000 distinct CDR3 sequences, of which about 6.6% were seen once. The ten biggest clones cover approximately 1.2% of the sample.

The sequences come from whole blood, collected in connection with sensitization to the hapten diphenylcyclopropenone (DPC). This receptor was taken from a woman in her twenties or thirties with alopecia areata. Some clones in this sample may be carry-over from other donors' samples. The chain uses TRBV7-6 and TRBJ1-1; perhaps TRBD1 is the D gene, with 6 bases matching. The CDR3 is CASSLYSGSYRATEAFF. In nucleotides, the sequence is TGTGCCAGCAGCTTATATTCCGGGAGCTACAGGGCCACTGAAGCTTTCTTT.